These T cell receptor beta chains were read from a single sample in a study of cytomegalovirus exposure and HLA in healthy donors. Profiled with immunoSEQ multiplex PCR; TCRdb holds only in-frame clones, not every one. This sample has about 170,000 clones, with roughly 88% found just once. The sequenced sample consisted of PBMCs. The receptor source for this set is a boy aged 2 to 9 in good health and CMV-seronegative. The CDR3 runs from the conserved cysteine through the conserved F or W. A D gene is named only where the DNA matches it firmly.

d_gene	j_gene	v_gene	CDR3nt	CDR3aa
NA	TRBJ1-1	TRBV19	TGTGCCAGTAGTAGGACAGCGAACACTGAAGCTTTCTTT	CASSRTANTEAFF
NA	TRBJ1-1	TRBV28	TGTGCCAGCAGTTTAGTACAGCCGGCCACTGAAGCTTTCTTT	CASSLVQPATEAFF
NA	TRBJ2-3	TRBV2	TGTGCCAGCAGTGATGCCTATACAGATACGCAGTATTTT	CASSDAYTDTQYF
NA	TRBJ2-5	TRBV5-1	TGCGCCAGCAGCACTATTACCCAAGAGACCCAGTACTTC	CASSTITQETQYF
NA	TRBJ1-2	TRBV18	TGTGCCAGCTCACCACCGCTCAGGGCCACTGGCTACACCTTC	CASSPPLRATGYTF
TRBD1	TRBJ2-7	TRBV18	TGTGCCAGCTCACGTACAGGGGGAAACTACGAGCAGTACTTC	CASSRTGGNYEQYF
TRBD2	TRBJ2-3	TRBV4-3	TGCGCCAGCAGCCCCTACGGCGGGGGGTTGTATACGCAGTATTTT	CASSPYGGGLYTQYF
NA	TRBJ1-2	TRBV27	TGTGCCAGCAGTTTGGCCAGGTCCTATGGCTACACCTTC	CASSLARSYGYTF
TRBD2	TRBJ2-4	TRBV28	TGTGCCAGCAGAGGGGAGGGAGAAAACATTCAGTACTTC	CASRGEGENIQYF
NA	TRBJ1-2	TRBV7-2	TGTGCCAGCAGCCCCGCGGTGGATCACTCGGATGGCTACACCTTC	CASSPAVDHSDGYTF
NA	TRBJ2-3	TRBV7-2	TGTGCCAGCAGCTCAAGTGGGTCTGGCGGGGATACGCAGTATTTT	CASSSSGSGGDTQYF
NA	TRBJ2-2	TRBV4-1	TGCGCCAGCAGCCAAAGTGACAGAACGAACACCGGGGAGCTGTTTTTT	CASSQSDRTNTGELFF